This T cell receptor (beta chain) emerged from a study of T cells after yellow fever vaccination. Study as a whole: Each low-cell-number fraction was prepared by means of SMART-Seq v4 Ultra Low Input. Overall study findings and caveats: In FACS-sorted repertoires, abundant clonotypes from the bulk population could appear as contaminants. A faster peak, day 5 versus 15, was reached by the weaker secondary response. Although most clonotypes did not, a small share appeared in both CD4 and CD8 compartments.

TCRdb redid the calling of the 5' RACE reads with MiXCR, one entry per CDR3 protein. The sample carries hundreds of thousands of distinct CDR3 sequences, roughly an eighth recorded once. In regard to this clonotype: Its antigen is undetermined.

Trimming removed 5 bases from V and 4 bases from J, with 23 bases in between. The CDR3 has 17 amino acids. CDR1 is SGHAT and CDR2 is FQNNGV in the germline V gene. This specimen consisted of PBMCs, obtained on the day of the yellow fever booster vaccination. The chain joins TRBV11-2 to TRBJ2-5, with D unclear. This receptor was identified in a young man who received the YFV17D yellow fever vaccine. The CDR3 DNA is TGTGCCAGCAGCACGCAATCTTCTTGGCCCCCGAGAGAGACCCAGTACTTC. Protein: CASSTQSSWPPRETQYF.